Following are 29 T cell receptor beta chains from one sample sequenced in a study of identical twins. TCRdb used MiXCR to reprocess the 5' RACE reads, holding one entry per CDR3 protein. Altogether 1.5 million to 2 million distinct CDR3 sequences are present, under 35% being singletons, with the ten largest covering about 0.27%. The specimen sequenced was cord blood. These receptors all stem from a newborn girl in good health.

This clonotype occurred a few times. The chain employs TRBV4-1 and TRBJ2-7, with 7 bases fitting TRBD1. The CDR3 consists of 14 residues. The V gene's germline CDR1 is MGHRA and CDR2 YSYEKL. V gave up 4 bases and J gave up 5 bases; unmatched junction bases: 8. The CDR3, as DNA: TGCGCCAGCAGCCTCCGACAGGGAAGTGACGAGCAGTACTTC. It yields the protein CASSLRQGSDEQYF.

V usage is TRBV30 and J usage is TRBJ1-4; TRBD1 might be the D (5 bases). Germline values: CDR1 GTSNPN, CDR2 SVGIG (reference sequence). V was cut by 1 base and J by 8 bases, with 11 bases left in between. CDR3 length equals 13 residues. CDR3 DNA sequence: TGTGCCTGGAGTGGGGGGGGAGGGGAAAAACTGTTTTTT. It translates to CAWSGGGGEKLFF.

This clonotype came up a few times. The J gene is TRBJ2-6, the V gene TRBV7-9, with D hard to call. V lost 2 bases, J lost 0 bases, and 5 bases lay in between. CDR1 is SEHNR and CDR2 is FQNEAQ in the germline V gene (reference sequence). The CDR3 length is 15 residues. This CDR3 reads CASSLLSSGANVLTF. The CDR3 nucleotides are TGTGCCAGCAGCTTATTAAGCTCTGGGGCCAACGTCCTGACTTTC.

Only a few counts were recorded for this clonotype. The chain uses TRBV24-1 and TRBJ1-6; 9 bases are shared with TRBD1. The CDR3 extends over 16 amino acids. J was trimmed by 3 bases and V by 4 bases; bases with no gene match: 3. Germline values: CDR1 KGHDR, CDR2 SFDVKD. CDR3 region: CATSEATGGYNSPLHF. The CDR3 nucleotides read TGTGCCACCAGTGAGGCGACAGGGGGCTATAATTCACCCCTCCACTTT.

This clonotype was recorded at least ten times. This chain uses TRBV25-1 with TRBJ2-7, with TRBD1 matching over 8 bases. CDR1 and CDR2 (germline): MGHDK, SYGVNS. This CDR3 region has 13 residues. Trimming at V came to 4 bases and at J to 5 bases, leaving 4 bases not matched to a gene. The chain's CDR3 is CASSVTGGNEQYF. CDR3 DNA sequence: TGTGCCAGCAGTGTAACAGGGGGGAACGAGCAGTACTTC.

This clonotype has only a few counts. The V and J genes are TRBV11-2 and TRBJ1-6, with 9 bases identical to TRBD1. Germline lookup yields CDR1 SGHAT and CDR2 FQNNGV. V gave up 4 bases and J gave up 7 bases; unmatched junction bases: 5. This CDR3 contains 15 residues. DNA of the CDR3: TGTGCCAGCAGCTCAGGGACAGGGCCCAATTCACCCCTCCACTTT. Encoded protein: CASSSGTGPNSPLHF.

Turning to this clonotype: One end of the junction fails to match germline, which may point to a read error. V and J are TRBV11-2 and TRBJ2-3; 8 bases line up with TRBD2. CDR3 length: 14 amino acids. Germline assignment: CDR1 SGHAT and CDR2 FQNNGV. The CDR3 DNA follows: TGTGCCAGCAGCGTAGATGGGGTAGCGGGAACGCAGTATTTT. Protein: CASSVDGVAGTQYF. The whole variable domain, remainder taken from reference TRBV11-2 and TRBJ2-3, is EAGVAQSPRYKIIEKRQSVAFWCNPISGHATLYWYQQILGQGPKLLIQFQNNGVVDDSQLPKDRFSAERLKGVDSTLKIQPAKLEDSAVYLCASSVDGVAGTQYFGPGTRLTVL.

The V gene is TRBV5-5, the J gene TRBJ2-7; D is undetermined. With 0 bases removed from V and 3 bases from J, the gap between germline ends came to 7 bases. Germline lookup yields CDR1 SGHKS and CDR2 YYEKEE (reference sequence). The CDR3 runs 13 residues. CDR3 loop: CASSLDYYYEQYF. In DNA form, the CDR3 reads TGTGCCAGCAGCTTGGACTACTACTACGAGCAGTACTTC.

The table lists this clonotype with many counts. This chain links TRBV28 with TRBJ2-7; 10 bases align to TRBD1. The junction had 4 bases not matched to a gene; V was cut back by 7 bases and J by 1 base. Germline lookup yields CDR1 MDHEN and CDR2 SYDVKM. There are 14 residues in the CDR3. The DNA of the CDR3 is TGTGCCAGCACTCGGACAGGGGGTTCCTACGAGCAGTACTTC. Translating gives CASTRTGGSYEQYF.

Here the CDR3 DNA reads TGCGCCAGCAGCCTGGGACTAGCGGAACCATGGGATGAGCAGTTCTTC. Translation: CASSLGLAEPWDEQFF. This sequence joins TRBV5-1 and TRBJ2-1, with 11 bases fitting TRBD2. This CDR3 has 16 residues. Germline CDR1 and CDR2: SGHRS and YFSETQ. V was clipped by 4 bases and J by 8 bases; unmatched bases: 11.

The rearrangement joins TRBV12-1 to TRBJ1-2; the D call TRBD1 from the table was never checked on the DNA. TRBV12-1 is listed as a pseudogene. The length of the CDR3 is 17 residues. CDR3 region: CASSARDSPLHYYGYTF. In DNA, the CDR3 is TGTGCCAGCAGCGCCCGGGACAGTCCCCTCCATTACTATGGCTACACCTTC.

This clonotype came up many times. The DNA of the CDR3 is TGTGCCATCAGTGCACAGTTTTTAGGCTACACCTTC. Translating it yields CAISAQFLGYTF. The V call is TRBV10-3, the J call TRBJ1-2, with D hard to call. Per germline, CDR1 ENHRY and CDR2 SYGVKD. With 4 bases removed from V and 8 bases from J, the gap between germline ends came to 11 bases. The CDR3 totals 12 residues.

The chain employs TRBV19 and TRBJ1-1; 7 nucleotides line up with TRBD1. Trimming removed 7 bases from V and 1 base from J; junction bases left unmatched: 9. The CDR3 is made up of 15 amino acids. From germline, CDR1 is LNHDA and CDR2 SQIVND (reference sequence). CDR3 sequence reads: CASKKDRAWNTEAFF. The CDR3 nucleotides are TGTGCCAGTAAGAAAGACAGGGCCTGGAACACTGAAGCTTTCTTT.

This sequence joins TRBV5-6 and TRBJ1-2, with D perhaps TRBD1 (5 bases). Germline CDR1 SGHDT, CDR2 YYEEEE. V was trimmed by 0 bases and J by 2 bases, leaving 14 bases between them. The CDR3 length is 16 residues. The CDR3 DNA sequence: TGTGCCAGCAGCTTGGGCCAGGCAGGGAGGAACTATGGCTACACCTTC. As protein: CASSLGQAGRNYGYTF.

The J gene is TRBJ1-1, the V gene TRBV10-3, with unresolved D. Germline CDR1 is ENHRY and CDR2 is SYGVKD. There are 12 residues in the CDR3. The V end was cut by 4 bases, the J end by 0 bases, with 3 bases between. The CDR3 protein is CAISVLNTEAFF. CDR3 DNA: TGTGCCATCAGTGTGCTGAACACTGAAGCTTTCTTT.

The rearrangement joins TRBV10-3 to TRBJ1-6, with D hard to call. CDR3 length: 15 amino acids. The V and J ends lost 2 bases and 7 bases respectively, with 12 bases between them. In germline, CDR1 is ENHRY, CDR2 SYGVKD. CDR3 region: CAISEGRVVNSPLHF. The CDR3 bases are TGTGCCATCAGTGAGGGACGGGTTGTGAATTCACCCCTCCACTTT.

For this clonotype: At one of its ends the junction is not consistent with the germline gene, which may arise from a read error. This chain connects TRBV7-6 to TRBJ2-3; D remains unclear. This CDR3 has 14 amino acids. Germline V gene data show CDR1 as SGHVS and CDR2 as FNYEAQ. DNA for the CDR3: TGTGCCGGCAGCTTAGGTTCCAACACAGATACGCAGTATTTT. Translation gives CAGSLGSNTDTQYF.

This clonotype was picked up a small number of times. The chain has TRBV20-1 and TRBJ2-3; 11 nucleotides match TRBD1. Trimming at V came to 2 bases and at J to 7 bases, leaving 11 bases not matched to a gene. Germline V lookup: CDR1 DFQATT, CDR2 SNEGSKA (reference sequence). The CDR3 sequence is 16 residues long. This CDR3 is CSARPPSGTGGYTQYF. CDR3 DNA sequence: TGCAGTGCTAGACCACCCAGCGGGACAGGGGGGTATACGCAGTATTTT.

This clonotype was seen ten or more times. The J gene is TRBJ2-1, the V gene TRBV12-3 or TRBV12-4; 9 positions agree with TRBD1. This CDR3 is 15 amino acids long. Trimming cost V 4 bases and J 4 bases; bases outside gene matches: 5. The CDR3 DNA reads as TGTGCCAGCAGTTCTCCCGGGACAGGGTACAATGAGCAGTTCTTC. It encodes CASSSPGTGYNEQFF.

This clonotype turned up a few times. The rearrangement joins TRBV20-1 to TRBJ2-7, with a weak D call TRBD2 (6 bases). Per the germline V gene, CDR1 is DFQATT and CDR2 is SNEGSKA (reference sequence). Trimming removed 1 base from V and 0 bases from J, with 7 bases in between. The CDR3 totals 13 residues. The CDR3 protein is CSARARDSYEQYF. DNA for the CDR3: TGCAGTGCTAGAGCGCGGGACTCCTACGAGCAGTACTTC.

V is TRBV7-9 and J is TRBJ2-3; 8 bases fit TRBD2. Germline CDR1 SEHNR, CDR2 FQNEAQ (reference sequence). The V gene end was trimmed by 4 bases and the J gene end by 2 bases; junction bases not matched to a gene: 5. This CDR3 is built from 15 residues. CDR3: CASSSLTSATDTQYF. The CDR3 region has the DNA TGTGCCAGCAGCTCACTGACTAGCGCCACAGATACGCAGTATTTT.

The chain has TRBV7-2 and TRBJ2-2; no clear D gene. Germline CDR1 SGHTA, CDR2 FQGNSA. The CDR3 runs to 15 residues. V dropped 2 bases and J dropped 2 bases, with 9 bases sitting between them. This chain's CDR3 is CASSLRVLNTGELFF. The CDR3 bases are TGTGCCAGCAGCTTAAGGGTCTTAAACACCGGGGAGCTGTTTTTT.

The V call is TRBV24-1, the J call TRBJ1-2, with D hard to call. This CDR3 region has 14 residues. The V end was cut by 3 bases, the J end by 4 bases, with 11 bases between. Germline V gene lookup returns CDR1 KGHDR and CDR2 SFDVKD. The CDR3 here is CATSDKGGLYGYTF. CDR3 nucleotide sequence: TGTGCCACCAGTGATAAAGGAGGGCTCTATGGCTACACCTTC.

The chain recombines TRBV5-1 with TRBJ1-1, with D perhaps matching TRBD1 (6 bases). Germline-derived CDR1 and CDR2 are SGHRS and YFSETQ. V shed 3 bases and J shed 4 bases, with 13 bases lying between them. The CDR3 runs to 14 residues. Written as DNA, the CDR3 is TGCGCCAGCAGCTCGGGGGCCACCGGCACTGAAGCTTTCTTT. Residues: CASSSGATGTEAFF.

As DNA, the CDR3 is TGTGCCAGCAGCCAACGGGGCCACACAGATACGCAGTATTTT. This encodes CASSQRGHTDTQYF. The rearrangement links TRBV4-2 to TRBJ2-3, with D possibly being TRBD1 or TRBD2 (5 bases each). The germline gives CDR1 LGHNA, CDR2 YNFKEQ. This CDR3 comprises 14 residues. The germline V and J ends were trimmed by 2 bases and 2 bases, with 8 bases remaining between them.

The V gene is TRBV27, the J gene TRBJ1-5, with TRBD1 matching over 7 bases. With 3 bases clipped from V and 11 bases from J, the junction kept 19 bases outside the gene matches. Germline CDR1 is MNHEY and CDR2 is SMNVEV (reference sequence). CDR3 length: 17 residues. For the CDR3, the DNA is TGTGCCAGCAGTTTCGCCCCCTCGACAGGGAGAAATTTGGCCCAGCATTTT. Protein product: CASSFAPSTGRNLAQHF.

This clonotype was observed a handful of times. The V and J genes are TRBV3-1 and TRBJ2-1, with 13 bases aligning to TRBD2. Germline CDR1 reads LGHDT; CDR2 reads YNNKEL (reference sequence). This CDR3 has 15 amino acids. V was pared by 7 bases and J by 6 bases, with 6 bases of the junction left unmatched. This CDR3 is CASTLLAGGFNEQFF. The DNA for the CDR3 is TGTGCCAGCACCTTACTAGCGGGAGGGTTCAATGAGCAGTTCTTC.

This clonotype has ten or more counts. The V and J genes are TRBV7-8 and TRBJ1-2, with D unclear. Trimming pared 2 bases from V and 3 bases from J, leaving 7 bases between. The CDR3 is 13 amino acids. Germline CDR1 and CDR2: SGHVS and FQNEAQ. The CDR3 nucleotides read TGTGCCAGCAGCTTATACACAGACTATGGCTACACCTTC. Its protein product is CASSLYTDYGYTF.

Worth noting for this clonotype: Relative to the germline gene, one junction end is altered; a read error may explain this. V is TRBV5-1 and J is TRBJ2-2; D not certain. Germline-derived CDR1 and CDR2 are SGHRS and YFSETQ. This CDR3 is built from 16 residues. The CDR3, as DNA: TGCGCCAGCAACTTGTCTCCTCTTACGAACACCGGGGAGCTGTTTTTT. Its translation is CASNLSPLTNTGELFF.